These T cell receptor beta chains were read from a single sample in a study of blood T cell repertoires in COVID-19. Measured with immunoSEQ multiplex PCR; TCRdb has only the in-frame clones, and not every one. This sample yields hundreds of thousands of clones, of which roughly 90% are seen a single time; 3% belongs to the top ten. What was sequenced was peripheral blood. These receptors were taken from a woman in her 30s with COVID-19, enrolled during active disease. Each CDR3 is given without its conserved first and last residue. Clone size, where shown, is once, few, many, or a class for clones that have expanded.

V gene: TRBV5-8; CDR3 length: 9; clone size: -; CDR3 protein: ASSPWTGAT
V gene: TRBV11-3; CDR3 length: 14; clone size: -; CDR3 protein: ASTSIWGLNTDTQY
V gene: TRBV9; CDR3 length: 14; clone size: -; CDR3 protein: ASSTGQGESTDTQY
V gene: TRBV6-5; CDR3 length: 12; clone size: -; CDR3 protein: ASITGLNTGELF
V gene: TRBV11-3; CDR3 length: 11; clone size: -; CDR3 protein: ASSDRANEKLF
V gene: TRBV3-1/TRBV3-2; CDR3 length: 13; clone size: -; CDR3 protein: ASSPVGVSNQPQH
V gene: TRBV7-8; CDR3 length: 11; clone size: -; CDR3 protein: ASSLESGYGYT
V gene: TRBV4-1; CDR3 length: 13; clone size: -; CDR3 protein: ASSPPRGSYNEQF
V gene: TRBV7-9; CDR3 length: 12; clone size: once; CDR3 protein: ASSLGQGNYGYT
V gene: TRBV25-1; CDR3 length: 13; clone size: -; CDR3 protein: ASSDSLAPYNEQF
V gene: TRBV2; CDR3 length: 13; clone size: -; CDR3 protein: ASTKTGQLNEKLF
V gene: TRBV2; CDR3 length: 12; clone size: -; CDR3 protein: ASTRDRGSDTQY
V gene: TRBV13; CDR3 length: 11; clone size: once; CDR3 protein: ASSLENREGYT
V gene: TRBV10-3; CDR3 length: 10; clone size: -; CDR3 protein: AISPGGTEAF
V gene: TRBV2; CDR3 length: 10; clone size: -; CDR3 protein: ASRQDYQPQH
V gene: TRBV3-1/TRBV3-2; CDR3 length: 13; clone size: once; CDR3 protein: ASSQASGTPDEQF
V gene: TRBV6-5; CDR3 length: 12; clone size: -; CDR3 protein: ASILLAGYNEQF
V gene: TRBV27; CDR3 length: 14; clone size: -; CDR3 protein: ASSRGTGVAYNEQF